This T cell receptor (beta chain) was observed in a study of radiotherapy plus CTLA-4 blockade in lung cancer (dated by TCRdb to 2016 to 2018). For the wider study: Among enrolled patients, approximately 18% had an objective response and roughly 33% reached disease control.

Comments on this clone: It has no known antigen specificity. The sample holds no much larger clone one base away, and base qualities are not on file.

The library relied on the immunoSEQ multiplex PCR assay. TCRdb holds this immuneACCESS table with in-frame rearrangements only. Some clones are missing; in checked studies, unresolved V genes explain under half, and the rest has no known cause. The table for this sample lists some 90,000 clones; around four fifths of them were counted only once. The ten most abundant clones make up 0.75% to 0.95% of the sample. Paper-wide results and their limitations: After treatment with radiotherapy and ipilimumab, TCR clones that came from tumors expanded in the peripheral blood. Increased serum interferon-beta after radiation, together with early dynamic changes in blood T cell clones, were reported to be the strongest predictors of response.

In this study, focal radiation therapy paired with CTLA-4 blockade (ipilimumab) was tested in patients who had chemo-refractory metastatic non-small-cell lung cancer. This TCR was recovered from a human donor with non-small cell lung cancer who had stable disease on radiotherapy plus ipilimumab. The sample was peripheral blood, taken from a patient treated with radiotherapy plus ipilimumab.

The nucleotide sequence reads as follows: TGTGCCAGCAGCTTAGTTGGGGGTTGGTACAATGAGCAGTTCTTC. Translated, it gives CASSLVGGWYNEQFF. In this chain, TRBV7-9 is recombined with TRBJ2-1, with the D segment possibly TRBD1 or TRBD2, each aligning over 5 bases. The germline V gene (reference sequence) gives CDR1 as SEHNR and CDR2 as FQNEAQ. V gives up 1 base and J gives up 4 bases, and the segment between their germline ends measures 11 bases. Taken from cysteine to phenylalanine, the CDR3 has 15 residues. CDR3 DNA is the only sequence kept; it has 45 bases, read in frame from the first base.